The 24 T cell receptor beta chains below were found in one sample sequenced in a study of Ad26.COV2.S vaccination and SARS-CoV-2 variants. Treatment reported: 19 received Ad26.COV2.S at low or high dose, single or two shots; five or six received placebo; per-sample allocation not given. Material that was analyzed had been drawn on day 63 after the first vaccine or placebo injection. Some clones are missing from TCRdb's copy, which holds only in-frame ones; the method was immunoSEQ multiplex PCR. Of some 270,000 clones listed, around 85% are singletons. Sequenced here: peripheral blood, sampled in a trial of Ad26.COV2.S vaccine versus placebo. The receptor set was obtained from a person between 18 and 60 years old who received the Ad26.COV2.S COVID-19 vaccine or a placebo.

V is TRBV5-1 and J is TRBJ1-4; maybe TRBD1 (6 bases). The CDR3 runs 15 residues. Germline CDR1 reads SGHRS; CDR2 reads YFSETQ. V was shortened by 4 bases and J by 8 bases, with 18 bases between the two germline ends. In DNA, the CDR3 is TGCGCCAGCAGCACAAGGGGTCGGGACATAGAAAAACTGTTTTTT. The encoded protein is CASSTRGRDIEKLFF.

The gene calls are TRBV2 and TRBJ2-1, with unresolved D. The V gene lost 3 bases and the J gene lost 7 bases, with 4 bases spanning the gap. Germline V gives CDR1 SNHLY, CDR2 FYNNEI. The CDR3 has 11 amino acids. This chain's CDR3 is CASSEGNEQFF. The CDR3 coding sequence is TGTGCCAGCAGTGAGGGGAATGAGCAGTTCTTC.

The CDR3 DNA reads as TGTGCCACCAGCAGAGATATCACTACCTCAAACGAGCAGTTCTTC. Protein: CATSRDITTSNEQFF. V gene TRBV15 combines with J gene TRBJ2-1; D uncertain. The CDR3 runs 15 residues. Trimming stripped 0 bases from V and 10 bases from J, with 16 bases between. Germline assignment: CDR1 LNHNV and CDR2 YYDKDF (reference sequence).

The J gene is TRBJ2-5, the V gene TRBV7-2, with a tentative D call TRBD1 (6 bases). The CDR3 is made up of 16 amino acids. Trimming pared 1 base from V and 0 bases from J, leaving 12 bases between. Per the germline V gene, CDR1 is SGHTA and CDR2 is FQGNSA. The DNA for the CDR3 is TGTGCCAGCAGCTTAGGATATGGGGGCAACCAAGAGACCCAGTACTTC. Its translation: CASSLGYGGNQETQYF.

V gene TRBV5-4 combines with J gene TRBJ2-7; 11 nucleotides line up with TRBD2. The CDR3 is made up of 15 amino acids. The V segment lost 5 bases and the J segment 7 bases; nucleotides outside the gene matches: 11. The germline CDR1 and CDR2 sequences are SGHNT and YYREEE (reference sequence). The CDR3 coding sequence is TGTGCCAGCAGGTTAGCGGGAGGGCCGTCGGAGGAGCAGTACGTC. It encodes CASRLAGGPSEEQYV.

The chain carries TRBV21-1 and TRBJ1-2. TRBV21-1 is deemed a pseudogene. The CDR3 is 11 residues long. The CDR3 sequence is CASIGRDGYTF. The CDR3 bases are TGTGCCAGTATCGGACGGGATGGCTACACCTTC.

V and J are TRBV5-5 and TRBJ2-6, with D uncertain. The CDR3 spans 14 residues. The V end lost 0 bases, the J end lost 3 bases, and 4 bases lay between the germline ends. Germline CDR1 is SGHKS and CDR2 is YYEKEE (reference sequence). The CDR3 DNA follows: TGTGCCAGCAGCTTGGGTTTTGGGGCCAACGTCCTGACTTTC. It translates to CASSLGFGANVLTF.

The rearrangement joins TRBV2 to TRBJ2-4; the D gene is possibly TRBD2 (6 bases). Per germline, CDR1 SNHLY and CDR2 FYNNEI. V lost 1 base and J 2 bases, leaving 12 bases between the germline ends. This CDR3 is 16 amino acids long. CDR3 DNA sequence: TGTGCCAGCAGTGAAGGGACGGGAGCGTCCAAAAACATTCAGTACTTC. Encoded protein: CASSEGTGASKNIQYF.

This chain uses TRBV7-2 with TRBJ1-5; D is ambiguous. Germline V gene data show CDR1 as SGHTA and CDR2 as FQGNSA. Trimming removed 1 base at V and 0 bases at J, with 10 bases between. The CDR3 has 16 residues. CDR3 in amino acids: CASSLGAATSNQPQHF. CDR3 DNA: TGTGCCAGCAGCTTAGGGGCAGCGACTAGCAATCAGCCCCAGCATTTT.

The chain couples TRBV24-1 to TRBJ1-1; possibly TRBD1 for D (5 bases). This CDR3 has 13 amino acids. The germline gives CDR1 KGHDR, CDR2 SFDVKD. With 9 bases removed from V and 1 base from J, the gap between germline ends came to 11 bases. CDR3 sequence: CATRQGPNTEAFF. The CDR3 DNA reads TGTGCCACCCGCCAGGGCCCGAACACTGAAGCTTTCTTT.

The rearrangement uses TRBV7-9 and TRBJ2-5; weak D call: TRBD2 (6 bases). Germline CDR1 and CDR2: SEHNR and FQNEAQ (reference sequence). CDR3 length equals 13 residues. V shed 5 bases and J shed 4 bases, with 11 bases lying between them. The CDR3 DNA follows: TGTGCCAGCAGCCCCGGAGGGCCAGAGACCCAGTACTTC. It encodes CASSPGGPETQYF.

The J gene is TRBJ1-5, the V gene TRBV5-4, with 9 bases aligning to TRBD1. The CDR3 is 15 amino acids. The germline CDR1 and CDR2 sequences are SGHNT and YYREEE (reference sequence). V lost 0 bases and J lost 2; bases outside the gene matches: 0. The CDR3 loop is CASSLGTGGNQPQHF. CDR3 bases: TGTGCCAGCAGCTTGGGGACAGGGGGCAATCAGCCCCAGCATTTT.

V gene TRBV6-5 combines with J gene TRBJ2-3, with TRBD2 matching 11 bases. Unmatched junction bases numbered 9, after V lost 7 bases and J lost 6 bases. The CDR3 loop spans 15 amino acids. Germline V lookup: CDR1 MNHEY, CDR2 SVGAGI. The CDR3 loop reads CASNTVASGRDTQYF. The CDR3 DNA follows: TGTGCCAGCAACACTGTGGCTAGCGGGAGGGATACGCAGTATTTT.

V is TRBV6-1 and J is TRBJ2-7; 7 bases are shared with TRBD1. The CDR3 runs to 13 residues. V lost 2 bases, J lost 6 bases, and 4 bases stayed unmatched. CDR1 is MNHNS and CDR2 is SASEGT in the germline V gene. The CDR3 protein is CASSEQGVGEQYV. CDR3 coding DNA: TGTGCCAGCAGTGAACAGGGGGTCGGCGAGCAGTACGTC.

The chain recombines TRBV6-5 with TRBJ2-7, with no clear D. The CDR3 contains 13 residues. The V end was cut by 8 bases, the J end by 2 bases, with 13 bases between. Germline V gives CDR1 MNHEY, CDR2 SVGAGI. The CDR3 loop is CASADNTPYEQYF. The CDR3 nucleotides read TGTGCCAGCGCTGACAATACTCCCTACGAGCAGTACTTC.

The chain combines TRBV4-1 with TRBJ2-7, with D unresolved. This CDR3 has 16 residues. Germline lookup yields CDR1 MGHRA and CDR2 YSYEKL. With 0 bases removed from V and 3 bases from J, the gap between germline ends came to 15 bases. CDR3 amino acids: CASSQDLGWQNYEQYF. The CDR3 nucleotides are TGCGCCAGCAGCCAAGATTTGGGCTGGCAGAACTACGAGCAGTACTTC.

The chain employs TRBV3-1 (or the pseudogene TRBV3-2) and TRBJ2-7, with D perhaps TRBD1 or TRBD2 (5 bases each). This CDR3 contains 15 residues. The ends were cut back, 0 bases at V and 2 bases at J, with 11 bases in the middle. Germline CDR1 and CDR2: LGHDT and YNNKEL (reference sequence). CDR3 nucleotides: TGTGCCAGCAGCCAAGATCCGGGGACCCCCTACGAGCAGTACGTC. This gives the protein CASSQDPGTPYEQYV.

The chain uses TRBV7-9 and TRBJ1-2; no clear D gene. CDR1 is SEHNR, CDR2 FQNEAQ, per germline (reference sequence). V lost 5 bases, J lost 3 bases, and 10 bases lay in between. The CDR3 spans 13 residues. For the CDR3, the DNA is TGTGCCAGCAGCCAACAGCGGGACTATGGCTACACCTTC. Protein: CASSQQRDYGYTF.

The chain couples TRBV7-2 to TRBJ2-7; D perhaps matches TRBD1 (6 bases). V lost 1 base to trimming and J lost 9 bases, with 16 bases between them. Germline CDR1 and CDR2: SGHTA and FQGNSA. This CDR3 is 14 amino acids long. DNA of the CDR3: TGTGCCAGCAGCTTAGTCCCCCCAGGGGATAGGCAGTACTTC. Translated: CASSLVPPGDRQYF.

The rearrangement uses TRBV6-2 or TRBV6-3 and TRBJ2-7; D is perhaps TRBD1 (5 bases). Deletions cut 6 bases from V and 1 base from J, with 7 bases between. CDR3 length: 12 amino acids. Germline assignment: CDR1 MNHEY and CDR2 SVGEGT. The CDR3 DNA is TGTGCCAGCAGCCCAGGGTCCTACGAGCAGTACGTC. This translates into CASSPGSYEQYV.

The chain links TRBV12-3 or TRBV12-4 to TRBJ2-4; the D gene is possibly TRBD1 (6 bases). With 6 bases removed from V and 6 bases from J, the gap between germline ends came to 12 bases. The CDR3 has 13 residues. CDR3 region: CASRDSDSNIQYF. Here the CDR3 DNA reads TGTGCCAGCAGGGACAGTGATTCAAACATTCAGTACTTC.

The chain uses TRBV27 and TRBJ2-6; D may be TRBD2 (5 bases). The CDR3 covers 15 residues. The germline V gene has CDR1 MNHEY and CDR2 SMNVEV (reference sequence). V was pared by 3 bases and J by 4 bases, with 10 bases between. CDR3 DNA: TGTGCCAGCAGTTTCGAGGGAACGGGGGCCAACGTCCTGACTTTC. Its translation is CASSFEGTGANVLTF.

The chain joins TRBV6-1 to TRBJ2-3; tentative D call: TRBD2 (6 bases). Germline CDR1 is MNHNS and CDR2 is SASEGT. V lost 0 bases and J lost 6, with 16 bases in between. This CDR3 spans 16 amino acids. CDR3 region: CASSEAVSGSGDTQYF. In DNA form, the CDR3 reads TGTGCCAGCAGTGAAGCTGTTAGCGGCTCAGGGGATACGCAGTATTTT.

The CDR3 sequence: CASSAGTGPPNEKLFF. CDR3 nucleotide sequence: TGTGCCAGCTCGGCCGGGACAGGGCCCCCAAATGAAAAACTGTTTTTT. The genes are TRBV6-4 and TRBJ1-4; 9 positions agree with TRBD1. Germline V gene data show CDR1 as MRHNA and CDR2 as SNTAGT. The CDR3 loop spans 16 amino acids. The trim removed 8 bases at V and 5 bases at J, leaving 12 bases unmatched.